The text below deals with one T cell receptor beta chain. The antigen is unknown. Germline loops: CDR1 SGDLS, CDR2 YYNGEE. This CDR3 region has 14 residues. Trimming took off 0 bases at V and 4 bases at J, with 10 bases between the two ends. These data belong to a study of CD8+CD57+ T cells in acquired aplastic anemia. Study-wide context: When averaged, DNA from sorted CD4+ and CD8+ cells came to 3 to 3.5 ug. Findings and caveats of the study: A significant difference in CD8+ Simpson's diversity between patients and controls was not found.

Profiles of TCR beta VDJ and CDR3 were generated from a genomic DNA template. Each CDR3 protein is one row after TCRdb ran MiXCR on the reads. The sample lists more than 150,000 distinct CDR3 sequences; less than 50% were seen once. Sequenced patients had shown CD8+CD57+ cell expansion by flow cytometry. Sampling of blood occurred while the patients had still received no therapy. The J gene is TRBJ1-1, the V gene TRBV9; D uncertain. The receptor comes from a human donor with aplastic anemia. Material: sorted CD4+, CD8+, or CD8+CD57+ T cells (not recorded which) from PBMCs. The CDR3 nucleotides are TGTGCCAGCAGCGTAGGCGGGAGTAGCACTGAAGCTTTCTTT. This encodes CASSVGGSSTEAFF.